Each of the 7 T cell receptor beta chains below was sequenced from the same sample in a study of response to subunit inactivated influenza vaccine. MiXCR, run by TCRdb on the RT-PCR reads, gives a single entry per CDR3 protein. Of 450,000 to 600,000 distinct CDR3 sequences listed, about 15% were seen once; the top ten hold roughly 3%. This sample comprised CD4+ T cells sorted from PBMCs, obtained around 25 months after vaccination. The receptors stem from a man between 50 and 75 years old who received an inactivated influenza vaccine.

This clonotype has just a few counts. The rearrangement links TRBV5-1 to TRBJ1-1, with D possibly being TRBD1 (6 bases). V lost 4 bases and J 4 bases, leaving 17 bases between the germline ends. CDR1 SGHRS and CDR2 YFSETQ come from the germline V gene. This CDR3 is built from 15 residues. DNA for the CDR3: TGCGCCAGCAGCGCGGTGGGGGGGCGCTCCACTGAAGCTTTCTTT. Translation gives CASSAVGGRSTEAFF.

The V gene is TRBV20-1, the J gene TRBJ2-5; D is perhaps TRBD2 (5 bases). The CDR3 covers 14 residues. V lost 1 base, J lost 2 bases, and 11 bases lay in between. Germline V gene lookup returns CDR1 DFQATT and CDR2 SNEGSKA (reference sequence). CDR3 bases: TGCAGTGCTAGAGTGGTTGGACTTCAAGAGACCCAGTACTTC. It is translated as CSARVVGLQETQYF.

CDR3 loop: CASSHAGAVTAKNIQYF. The CDR3 nucleotides are TGCGCCAGCAGCCACGCCGGAGCGGTGACAGCCAAAAACATTCAGTACTTC. J is TRBJ2-4 and V is TRBV4-3; weak D call: TRBD2 (5 bases). CDR1 is LGHNA and CDR2 is YSLEER in the germline V gene. Trimming took off 3 bases at V and 0 bases at J, with 15 bases between the two ends. This CDR3 contains 17 residues.

This clonotype came up a few times. V gene TRBV12-3 or TRBV12-4 combines with J gene TRBJ2-5, with 10 bases lining up with TRBD1. The CDR3 is made up of 16 amino acids. The J segment lost 3 bases and the V segment lost 3 bases, leaving 7 bases of the junction unmatched. The CDR3 protein is CASSFLPGQGEETQYF. The CDR3 region has the DNA TGTGCCAGCAGTTTCCTTCCAGGACAGGGGGAAGAGACCCAGTACTTC.

In this sample, this clonotype turned up many times. The V and J genes are TRBV12-3 or TRBV12-4 and TRBJ2-1, with a weak D call TRBD1 (7 bases). This CDR3 has 16 amino acids. The V end lost 2 bases, the J end lost 4 bases, and 15 bases lay between the germline ends. The CDR3 bases are TGTGCCAGCAGTTTAATGGTGACAGGGACTTACAATGAGCAGTTCTTC. Translation: CASSLMVTGTYNEQFF.

This clonotype was counted between two and nine times. The V gene is TRBV4-2, the J gene TRBJ2-1; possibly TRBD1 for D (5 bases). Trimming shortened V by 1 base and J by 8 bases, and 15 bases separated the two germline ends. The CDR3 covers 15 residues. Germline-derived CDR1 and CDR2 are LGHNA and YNFKEQ. The CDR3 nucleotides read TGTGCCAGCAGCCAAGCGTACCTAGAAGGGGATGAGCAGTTCTTC. Protein product: CASSQAYLEGDEQFF.

The table lists this clonotype with many counts. The chain couples TRBV5-6 to TRBJ2-7; possibly TRBD1 for D (6 bases). The CDR3 contains 15 residues. V was cut by 4 bases and J by 7 bases, with 21 bases left in between. CDR1 is SGHDT, CDR2 YYEEEE, per germline. The CDR3 DNA is TGTGCCAGCAGCCTCCCATGGGACACTGACGAAGAGCAGTACTTC. Translated: CASSLPWDTDEEQYF.